These T cell receptor beta chains were read from a single sample in a study of cytomegalovirus exposure and HLA in healthy donors. Assay used: immunoSEQ multiplex PCR; TCRdb lists only in-frame clones, some missing. The repertoire consists of about 400,000 clones, with roughly 88% occurring once and the leading ten covering under 0.95%. The sample was PBMCs. These receptor sequences come from a young woman in good health and CMV-seronegative. Each CDR3 is given with its conserved first and last residue. D genes are given only for firm matches. A clone size is listed for some rows: how often the clone was seen (once, few, many), or a class if it is expanded.

>TRBJ2-1|TRBV9|-|TRBD2
TGTGCCAGCAGCGCCGGGACTAGCGGGAGTGCAACCTACAATGAGCAGTTCTTC
CASSAGTSGSATYNEQFF
>TRBJ2-7|TRBV6-1|-|TRBD2
TGTGCCAGCAGTGCTCGTACCGGGACTAGCGGCACACCCCGGGGCTACGAGCAGTACTTC
CASSARTGTSGTPRGYEQYF
>TRBJ1-2|TRBV6-5|-|TRBD1
TGTGCCAGCAGTTTAACAGGGGGTATGAGTGGCTACACCTTC
CASSLTGGMSGYTF
>TRBJ2-1|TRBV28|-|TRBD2
TGTGCCAGCCCCCCTGCGGGAGGGAATCTAAATGAGCAGTTCTTC
CASPPAGGNLNEQFF
>TRBJ1-1|TRBV19|-|TRBD1
TGTGCCAGTAGGTCCGGGACAGGGTTCACTGAAGCTTTCTTT
CASRSGTGFTEAFF
>TRBJ1-2|TRBV11-2|-|TRBD1
TGTGCCAGCAGCTCCAGTAATAGGGACAGCTATGGCTACACCTTC
CASSSSNRDSYGYTF
>TRBJ2-5|TRBV27|-|TRBD2
TGTGCCAGCAGACTAGCGGGAGGGCAGGAGACCCAGTACTTC
CASRLAGGQETQYF
>TRBJ2-5|TRBV25-1|-|TRBD1
TGTGCCAGCAGTGAATCCACAGGGGGCCGGGGAGAGACCCAGTACTTC
CASSESTGGRGETQYF
>TRBJ1-5|TRBV5-8|few|-
TGTGCCAGCACCCCAAAGGGGTCCGACAATCAGCCCCAGCATTTT
CASTPKGSDNQPQHF
>TRBJ1-3|TRBV13|once|-
TGTGCCAGCAGCTTAGCAGGGGACTACTCTGGAAACACCATATATTTT
CASSLAGDYSGNTIYF
>TRBJ1-5|TRBV5-1|-|-
TGCGCCAGCAGCTTGGAGGGGAGCAATCAGCCCCAGCATTTT
CASSLEGSNQPQHF
>TRBJ1-1|TRBV19|-|-
TGTGCCAGTAGTATCGACACCTCTGAAGCTTTCTTT
CASSIDTSEAFF
>TRBJ2-1|TRBV29-1|-|TRBD2
TGCAGCGTTGGAAGGGGACTAGCGGGCCAGAGAGCATACAATGAGCAGTTCTTC
CSVGRGLAGQRAYNEQFF
>TRBJ1-2|TRBV28|once|TRBD1
TGTGCCAGCAATCGGGGTTTAGGGACAGATGGCTACACCTTC
CASNRGLGTDGYTF
>TRBJ2-3|TRBV6-5|-|TRBD2
TGTGCCAGCGCCTTTTCTAGCGGGAGCTCAGATACGCAGTATTTT
CASAFSSGSSDTQYF
>TRBJ2-7|TRBV5-6|-|-
TGTGCCAGCAGCTTGTGGCTGAGTGCAGGAAGGACATCCTACGAGCAGTACTTC
CASSLWLSAGRTSYEQYF
>TRBJ2-3|TRBV29-1|-|TRBD2
TGCAGCGTTGATCGCGGGAGCGCCCTAGATACGCAGTATTTT
CSVDRGSALDTQYF
>TRBJ1-1|TRBV7-8|-|TRBD1
TGTGCCAGCAGGGCGGACAGGGGCACTGAAGCTTTCTTT
CASRADRGTEAFF
>TRBJ2-2|TRBV28|-|-
TGTGCCAGCAGTCCTTACTTCGTATCCGGGGAGCTGTTTTTT
CASSPYFVSGELFF
>TRBJ2-1|TRBV19|-|TRBD2
TGTGCCAGTAGTCCGACTAGCGGGAGGAGAGCGGGATACAATGAGCAGTTCTTC
CASSPTSGRRAGYNEQFF
>TRBJ1-1|TRBV5-8|-|TRBD1
TGTGCCAGCAGCCGCCGGGACAGGGGAGGGACTGAAGCTTTCTTT
CASSRRDRGGTEAFF
>TRBJ1-2|TRBV9|-|TRBD1
TGTGCCAGCAGCGAGTTCCGGGACAGTCTGAATGGCTACACCTTC
CASSEFRDSLNGYTF
>TRBJ2-5|TRBV25-1|-|TRBD2
TGTGCCAGCAGCGCGGTAGCGGGACTCCAGTACTTC
CASSAVAGLQYF
>TRBJ1-5|TRBV2|-|TRBD1
TGTGCCACCCGCGGGACAGGGGGCTGGCCCCAGCATTTT
CATRGTGGWPQHF
>TRBJ2-7|TRBV27|-|TRBD2
TGTGCCAGCAGTTTGGTTGCGGGCGGGAGAAGGGACGAGCAGTACTTC
CASSLVAGGRRDEQYF
>TRBJ2-1|TRBV29-1|-|-
TGCAGCGTTGAAGCTAAGCGGGACAATGAGCAGTTCTTC
CSVEAKRDNEQFF
>TRBJ2-7|TRBV5-1|once|TRBD2
TGCGCCAGCAAGAAACTAGCGGGGGCCTCCTACGAGCAGTACTTC
CASKKLAGASYEQYF
>TRBJ2-3|TRBV29-1|-|TRBD2
TGCAGCGTTGACGGTGGACTAGCGGGAGGCACAGATACGCAGTATTTT
CSVDGGLAGGTDTQYF
>TRBJ1-2|TRBV18|-|-
TGTGCCAGCTCGGACACCTCGGGTGGCTACACCTTC
CASSDTSGGYTF
>TRBJ2-1|TRBV2|-|TRBD2
TGTGCCAGCAGTGAGGCGGCTAGCGGTTACAATGAGCAGTTCTTC
CASSEAASGYNEQFF
>TRBJ2-5|TRBV4-2|-|-
TGTGCCAGCAGCCAAGAAAGTGGGGGGCAAGAGACCCAGTACTTC
CASSQESGGQETQYF
>TRBJ1-2|TRBV6-6|-|TRBD1
TGTGCCAGCAGTTCCAGGGGGCGAAACTATGGCTACACCTTC
CASSSRGRNYGYTF
>TRBJ1-6|TRBV4-1|few|TRBD1
TGCGCCAGCAGGCTGGGACAGGCTAGCTCCTATAATTCACCCCTCCACTTT
CASRLGQASSYNSPLHF
>TRBJ1-2|TRBV29-1|-|TRBD1
TGCAGCGTTGATGGGCAGGGGGCTTACTATGGCTACACCTTC
CSVDGQGAYYGYTF
>TRBJ1-2|TRBV6-1|-|TRBD1
TGTGCCAGCAGTCCAGGGACAGGTGTGGGAGGCTACACCTTC
CASSPGTGVGGYTF
>TRBJ1-4|TRBV2|-|-
TGTGCCGGGTTCAACGGGGGTAATGAAAAACTGTTTTTT
CAGFNGGNEKLFF
>TRBJ1-2|TRBV9|-|TRBD1
TGTGCCAGCAGCGTAACAGGGGCCTATGGCTACACCTTC
CASSVTGAYGYTF
>TRBJ2-7|TRBV29-1|many|TRBD1
TGCAGCGTTGCCGGGACAGGGGGCGATTACTACGAGCAGTACTTC
CSVAGTGGDYYEQYF
>TRBJ2-6|TRBV6-4|-|-
TGTGCCAGCAGTGACCTCGGGGGTCCGGGGGCCAACGTCCTGACTTTC
CASSDLGGPGANVLTF
>TRBJ1-3|TRBV7-9|-|-
TGTGCCAGCAGCCCCGGGAAGGGAAACACCATATATTTT
CASSPGKGNTIYF
>TRBJ2-1|TRBV5-6|-|TRBD2
TGTGCCAGCAGCTACAGCGGGAGCGTAGAGCAGTTCTTC
CASSYSGSVEQFF
>TRBJ2-1|TRBV15|-|TRBD2
TGTGCCACCAGCAGCGATAGCGGGGGGGCCTACAATGAGCAGTTCTTC
CATSSDSGGAYNEQFF
>TRBJ2-1|TRBV19|-|-
TGTGCCAGTAGTTTTGGGACTGTGGCTAATGAGCAGTTCTTC
CASSFGTVANEQFF
>TRBJ1-5|TRBV5-6|-|-
TGTGCCAGCAGCTTGGAGAGGGATCAGCCCCAGCATTTT
CASSLERDQPQHF
>TRBJ1-1|TRBV4-1|-|TRBD1
TGCGCCAGCAGCCATTTTGGACAGGGGGGTTTAGCAACTGAAGCTTTCTTT
CASSHFGQGGLATEAFF
>TRBJ1-2|TRBV5-4|-|-
TGTGCCAGCAGGCCGTGGAGGAACTATGGCTACACCTTC
CASRPWRNYGYTF
>TRBJ1-1|TRBV28|-|-
TGTGCCACCTCAGGGCAAAACACTGAAGCTTTCTTT
CATSGQNTEAFF
>TRBJ2-7|TRBV5-1|once|-
TGCGCCAGCAGCTTTAACCCAGGGGCGTACTACGAGCAGTACTTC
CASSFNPGAYYEQYF
>TRBJ1-4|TRBV28|-|-
TGTGCCAGCAGGCGACAGGACATAATACAAAAACTGTTTTTT
CASRRQDIIQKLFF
>TRBJ1-2|TRBV6-5|few|-
TGTGCCAGCAGTTACTCGGGCAGCCCCTATGGCTACACCTTC
CASSYSGSPYGYTF
>TRBJ2-7|TRBV27|-|TRBD1
TGTGCCAGCAGTCCACGGGACAGGGTGAGATGGGACGAGCAGTACTTC
CASSPRDRVRWDEQYF
>TRBJ2-5|TRBV7-6|-|TRBD2
TGTGCCAGCAGAGTGACCTCATTTATAGCGGGGGGCCAAGAGACCCAGTACTTC
CASRVTSFIAGGQETQYF
>TRBJ1-2|TRBV28|-|-
TGTGTAACATTACCCTACTACCCGACGGTGAGGAACTATGGCTACACCTTC
CVTLPYYPTVRNYGYTF
>TRBJ1-2|TRBV30|-|TRBD1
TGTGCCTGGACTCAAGGACAGGGGGACTATGGCTACACCTTC
CAWTQGQGDYGYTF
>TRBJ2-1|TRBV7-2|-|TRBD1
TGTGCCAGCAGCTGGGGGACAGGGGATGAGCAGTTCTTC
CASSWGTGDEQFF
>TRBJ1-2|TRBV5-1|-|TRBD1
TGCGCCAGCAGCCCCGACAGGGGGGTAACTAACTATGGCTACACCTTC
CASSPDRGVTNYGYTF